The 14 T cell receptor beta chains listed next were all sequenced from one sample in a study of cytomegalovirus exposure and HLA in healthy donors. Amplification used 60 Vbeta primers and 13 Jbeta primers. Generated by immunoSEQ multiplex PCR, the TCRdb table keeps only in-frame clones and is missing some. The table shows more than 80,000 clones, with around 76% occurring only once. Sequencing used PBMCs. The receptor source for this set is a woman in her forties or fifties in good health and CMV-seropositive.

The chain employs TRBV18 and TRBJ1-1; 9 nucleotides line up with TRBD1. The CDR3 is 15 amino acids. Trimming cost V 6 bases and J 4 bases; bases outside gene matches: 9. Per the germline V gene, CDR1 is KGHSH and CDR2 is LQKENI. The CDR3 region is CASSPNRGPSTEAFF. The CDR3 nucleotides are TGTGCCAGCTCCCCGAACAGGGGGCCGAGCACTGAAGCTTTCTTT.

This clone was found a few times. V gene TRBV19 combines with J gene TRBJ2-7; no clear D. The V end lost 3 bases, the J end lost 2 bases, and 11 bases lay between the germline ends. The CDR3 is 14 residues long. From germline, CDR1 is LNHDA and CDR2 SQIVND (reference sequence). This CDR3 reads CASSMQVSPYEQYF. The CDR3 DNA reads TGTGCCAGTAGTATGCAGGTCAGTCCCTACGAGCAGTACTTC. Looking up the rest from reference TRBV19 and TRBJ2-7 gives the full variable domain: DGGITQSPKYLFRKEGQNVTLSCEQNLNHDAMYWYRQDPGQGLRLIYYSQIVNDFQKGDIAEGYSVSREKKESFPLTVTSAQKNPTAFYLCASSMQVSPYEQYFGPGTRLTVT.

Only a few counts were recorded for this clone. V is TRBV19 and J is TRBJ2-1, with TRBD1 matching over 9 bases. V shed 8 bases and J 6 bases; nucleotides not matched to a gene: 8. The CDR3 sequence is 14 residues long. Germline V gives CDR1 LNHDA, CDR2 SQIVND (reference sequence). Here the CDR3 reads CASQGQGWFNEQFF. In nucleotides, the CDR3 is TGTGCCAGTCAGGGACAGGGATGGTTCAATGAGCAGTTCTTC. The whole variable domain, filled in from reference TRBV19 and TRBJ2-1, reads DGGITQSPKYLFRKEGQNVTLSCEQNLNHDAMYWYRQDPGQGLRLIYYSQIVNDFQKGDIAEGYSVSREKKESFPLTVTSAQKNPTAFYLCASQGQGWFNEQFFGPGTRLTVL.

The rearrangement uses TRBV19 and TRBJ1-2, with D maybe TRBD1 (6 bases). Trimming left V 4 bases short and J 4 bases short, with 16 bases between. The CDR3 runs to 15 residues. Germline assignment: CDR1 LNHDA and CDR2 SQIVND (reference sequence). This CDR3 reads CASSTPWTDGYGYTF. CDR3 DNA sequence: TGTGCCAGTAGTACCCCCTGGACAGATGGCTATGGCTACACCTTC.

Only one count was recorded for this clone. For the CDR3, the DNA is TGTGCCAGCAGTTCGGGAGGTTACCCTGGCTACACCTTC. Amino acids: CASSSGGYPGYTF. The chain couples TRBV27 to TRBJ1-2, with D hard to call. This CDR3 contains 13 residues. Trimming removed 4 bases from V and 7 bases from J, with 13 bases in between. Germline-derived CDR1 and CDR2 are MNHEY and SMNVEV (reference sequence).

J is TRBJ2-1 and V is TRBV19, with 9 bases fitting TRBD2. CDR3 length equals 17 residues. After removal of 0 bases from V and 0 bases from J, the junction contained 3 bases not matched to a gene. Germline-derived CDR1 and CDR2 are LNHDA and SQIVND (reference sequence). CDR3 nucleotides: TGTGCCAGTAGTATAGATCAGCGGGGGGCCTCCTACAATGAGCAGTTCTTC. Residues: CASSIDQRGASYNEQFF.

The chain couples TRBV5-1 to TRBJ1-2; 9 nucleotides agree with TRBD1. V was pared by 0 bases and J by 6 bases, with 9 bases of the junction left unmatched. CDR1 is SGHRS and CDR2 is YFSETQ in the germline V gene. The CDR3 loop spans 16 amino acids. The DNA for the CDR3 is TGCGCCAGCAGCTTGGGGACAGGGGTAACCGGGGATGGCTACACCTTC. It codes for CASSLGTGVTGDGYTF.

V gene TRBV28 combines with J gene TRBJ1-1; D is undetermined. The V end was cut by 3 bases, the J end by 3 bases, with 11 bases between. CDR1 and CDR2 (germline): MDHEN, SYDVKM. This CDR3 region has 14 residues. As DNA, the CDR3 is TGTGCCAGCAGTTTTGGGAGTTCGGACACTGAAGCTTTCTTT. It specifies CASSFGSSDTEAFF. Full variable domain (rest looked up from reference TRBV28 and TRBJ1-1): DVKVTQSSRYLVKRTGEKVFLECVQDMDHENMFWYRQDPGLGLRLIYFSYDVKMKEKGDIPEGYSVSREKKERFSLILESASTNQTSMYLCASSFGSSDTEAFFGQGTRLTVV.

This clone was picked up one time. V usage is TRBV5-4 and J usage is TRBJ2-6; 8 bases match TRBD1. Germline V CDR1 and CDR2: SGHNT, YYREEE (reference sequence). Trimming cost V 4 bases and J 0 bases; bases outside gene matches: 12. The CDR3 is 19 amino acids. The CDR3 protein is CASSRPLGQASSGANVLTF. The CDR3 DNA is TGTGCCAGCAGCCGTCCCTTGGGACAGGCGAGCTCTGGGGCCAACGTCCTGACTTTC.

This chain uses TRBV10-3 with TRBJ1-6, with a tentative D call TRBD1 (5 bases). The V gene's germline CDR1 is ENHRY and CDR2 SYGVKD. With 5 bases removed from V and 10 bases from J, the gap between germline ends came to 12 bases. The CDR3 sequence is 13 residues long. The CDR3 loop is CAISQGGGSPLHF. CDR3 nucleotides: TGTGCCATCAGTCAGGGCGGGGGATCACCCCTCCACTTT.

The CDR3 DNA sequence: TGTGCCAGCAGCCCGGAACAGGGCAGAAACACTGAAGCTTTCTTT. It codes for CASSPEQGRNTEAFF. The V call is TRBV5-4, the J call TRBJ1-1; maybe TRBD1 (6 bases). Trimming took 4 bases from V and 2 from J, leaving 15 bases between them. The CDR3 length is 15 residues. Germline V gene sequence: CDR1 SGHNT, CDR2 YYREEE (reference sequence).

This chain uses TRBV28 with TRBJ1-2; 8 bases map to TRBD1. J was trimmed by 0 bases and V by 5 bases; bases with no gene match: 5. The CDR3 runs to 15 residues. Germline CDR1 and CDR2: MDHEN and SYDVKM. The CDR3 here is CASSQTGEPNYGYTF. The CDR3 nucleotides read TGTGCCAGCAGTCAGACAGGGGAACCTAACTATGGCTACACCTTC.

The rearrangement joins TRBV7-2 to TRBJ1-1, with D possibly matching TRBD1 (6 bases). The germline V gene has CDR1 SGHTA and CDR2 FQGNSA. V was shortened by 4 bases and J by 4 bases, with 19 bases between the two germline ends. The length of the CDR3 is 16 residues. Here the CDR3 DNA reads TGTGCCAGCAGCTCACAGACAGGACGCTTGAGCACTGAAGCTTTCTTT. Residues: CASSSQTGRLSTEAFF.

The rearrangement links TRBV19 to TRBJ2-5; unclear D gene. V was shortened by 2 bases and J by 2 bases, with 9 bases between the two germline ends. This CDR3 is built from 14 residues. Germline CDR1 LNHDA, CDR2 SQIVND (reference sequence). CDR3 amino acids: CASSIMGLQETQYF. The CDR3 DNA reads TGTGCCAGTAGTATAATGGGCCTACAAGAGACCCAGTACTTC.